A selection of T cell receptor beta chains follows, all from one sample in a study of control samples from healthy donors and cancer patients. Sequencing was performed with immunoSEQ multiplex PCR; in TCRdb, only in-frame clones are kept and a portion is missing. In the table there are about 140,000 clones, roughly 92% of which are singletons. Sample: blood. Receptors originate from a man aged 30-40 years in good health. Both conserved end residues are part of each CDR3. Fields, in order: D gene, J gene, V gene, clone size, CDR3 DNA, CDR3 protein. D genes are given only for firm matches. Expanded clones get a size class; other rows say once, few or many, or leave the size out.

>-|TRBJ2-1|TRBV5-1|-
TGCGCCAGCAGCTTGGGTGGGTACGCCTACAATGAGCAGTTCTTC
CASSLGGYAYNEQFF
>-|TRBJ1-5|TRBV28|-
TGTGCCAGCAGTTTACCCGGGAGATCTTATAGCAATCAGCCCCAGCATTTT
CASSLPGRSYSNQPQHF
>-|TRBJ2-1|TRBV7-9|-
TGTGCCAGCAGCTTAGAAGGGCCGGTCAATGAGCAGTTCTTC
CASSLEGPVNEQFF
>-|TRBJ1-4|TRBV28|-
TGTGCCAGCAGTTTAGGGGGTAGTCGGGAAAAACTGTTTTTT
CASSLGGSREKLFF
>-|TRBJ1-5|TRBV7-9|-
TGTGCCAGCTTTGCGGTTTTCGACAATCAGCCCCAGCATTTT
CASFAVFDNQPQHF
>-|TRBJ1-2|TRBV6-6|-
TGTGCCAGCAGTTACTCGACCAGGGACTACACCTTC
CASSYSTRDYTF
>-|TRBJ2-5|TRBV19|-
TGTGCCAGCAGAGACCGATCCGGGACAAAGGGAGAGACCCAGTACTTC
CASRDRSGTKGETQYF
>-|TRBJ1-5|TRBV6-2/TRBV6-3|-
TGTGCCAGCAGTTACGGAGGGGGAGTGGGTCAGCCCCAGCATTTT
CASSYGGGVGQPQHF
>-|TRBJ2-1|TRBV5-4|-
TGTGCCAGCAGCTTGGTGCGGGGTCAGGGTGAGCAGTTCTTC
CASSLVRGQGEQFF
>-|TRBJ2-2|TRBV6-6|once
TGTGCCAGCCGGGAGAGCCTGAACACCGGGGAGCTGTTTTTT
CASRESLNTGELFF
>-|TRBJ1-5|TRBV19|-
TGTGCCAGTAGTACTCAGGGAGATCAGCCCCAGCATTTT
CASSTQGDQPQHF
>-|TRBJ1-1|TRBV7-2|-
TGTGCCAGCAGCTTAATGGGGACTGAAGCTTTCTTT
CASSLMGTEAFF
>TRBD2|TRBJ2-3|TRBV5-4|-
TGTGCCAGCAGCAAGAGACTAGCGATTGACACAGATACGCAGTATTTT
CASSKRLAIDTDTQYF
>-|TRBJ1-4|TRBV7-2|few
TGTGCCAGCAGCTTATTCAGGGGAGTAGGAACTAATGAAAAACTGTTTTTT
CASSLFRGVGTNEKLFF
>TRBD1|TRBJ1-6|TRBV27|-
TGTGCCAGCAGACCCAGGACAGGAGGAATGGGTAATTCACCCCTCCACTTT
CASRPRTGGMGNSPLHF
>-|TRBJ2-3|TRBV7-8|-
TGTGCCAGCAGCCGGGGCGCCACAGATACGCAGTATTTT
CASSRGATDTQYF
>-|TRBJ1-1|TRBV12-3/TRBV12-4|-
TGTGCCAGCGAATTTCCCAACACTGAAGCTTTCTTT
CASEFPNTEAFF
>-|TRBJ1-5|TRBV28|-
TGTGCCAGCAGAGCAGATAGCAATCAGCCCCAGCATTTT
CASRADSNQPQHF
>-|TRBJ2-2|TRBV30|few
TGTGCCTGGAGTGACAGCATGAACACCGGGGAGCTGTTTTTT
CAWSDSMNTGELFF
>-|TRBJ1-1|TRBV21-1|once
TGTGCCAGCAGCAACAGGACACTGAACACTGAAGCTTTCTTT
CASSNRTLNTEAFF
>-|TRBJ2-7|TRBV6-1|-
TGTGCCAGCAGTGAAACGTTTTCGCTGAGGGACGGGGCCTACGAGCAGTACTTC
CASSETFSLRDGAYEQYF
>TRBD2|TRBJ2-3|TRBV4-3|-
TGCGCCAGCAGCCAACGGACGACTAGCGGGAGCACAGATACGCAGTATTTT
CASSQRTTSGSTDTQYF
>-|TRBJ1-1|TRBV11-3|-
TGTGCCAGCAGGAAGAAAGACAGATTCAACACTGAAGCTTTCTTT
CASRKKDRFNTEAFF
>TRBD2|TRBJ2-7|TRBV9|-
TGTGCCAGCAGCCTGGGACTAGCGGGGTACGAGCAGTACTTC
CASSLGLAGYEQYF
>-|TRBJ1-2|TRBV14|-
TGTGCCAGCAGACCCGGGACCGGGATTAGCTACACCTTC
CASRPGTGISYTF
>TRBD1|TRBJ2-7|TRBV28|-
TGTGCCAGCAGTTTACGGGACAGGACAACCTACGAGCAGTACTTC
CASSLRDRTTYEQYF
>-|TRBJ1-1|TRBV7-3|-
TGTGCCAGCAGCTTAACGGTGGGGAGCCGGTACACTGAAGCTTTCTTT
CASSLTVGSRYTEAFF
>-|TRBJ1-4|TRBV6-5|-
TGTGCCAGCAGACCACAGGGAGTAGGGGAAAAACTGTTTTTT
CASRPQGVGEKLFF
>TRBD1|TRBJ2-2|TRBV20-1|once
TGCAGTGCTAGTAAGGGGGCCCGGGGCACCGGGGAGCTGTTTTTT
CSASKGARGTGELFF
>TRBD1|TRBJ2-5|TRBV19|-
TGTGCCAGTAGTCCGACAGGGCTGTTGGAGACCCAGTACTTC
CASSPTGLLETQYF
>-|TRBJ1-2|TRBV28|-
TGTGCCAGCCATGTCGACTATGGCTACACCTTC
CASHVDYGYTF
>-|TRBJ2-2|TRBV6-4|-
TGTGCCAGCAGTGACCGCCCAGACTCCGGGGAGCTGTTTTTT
CASSDRPDSGELFF
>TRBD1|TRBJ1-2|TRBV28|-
TGTGCCAGCAGTCCGTCGGACAGGGGAAGTTACTATGGCTACACCTTC
CASSPSDRGSYYGYTF
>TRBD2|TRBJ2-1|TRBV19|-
TGTGCCAGTACCCAATGGGGGGGTGAGCAGTTCTTC
CASTQWGGEQFF
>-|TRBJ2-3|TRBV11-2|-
TGTGCCAGCAGCCTTCTACTGGAGGCTAATACGCAGTATTTT
CASSLLLEANTQYF
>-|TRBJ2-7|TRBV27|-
TGTGCCAGCAGTTTGGTTGGGGTGGGAGAGCAGTACTTC
CASSLVGVGEQYF
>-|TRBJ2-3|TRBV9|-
TGTGCCAGCAGCGTAGGGACTAGCACAGATACGCAGTATTTT
CASSVGTSTDTQYF
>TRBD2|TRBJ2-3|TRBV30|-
TGTGCCTGGAGTGTACTCGCGGGAGGGTCGACAGATACGCAGTATTTT
CAWSVLAGGSTDTQYF
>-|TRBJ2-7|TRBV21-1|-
TGTGCCAGCAGCAAGGAGGAACAGGCGGGAGGGTTTTACGAGCAGTACTTC
CASSKEEQAGGFYEQYF
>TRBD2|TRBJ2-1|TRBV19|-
TGTGCCAGTGAGGATAGCGGGAGGGCCGAGCAGTTCTTC
CASEDSGRAEQFF
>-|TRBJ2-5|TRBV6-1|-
TGTGCCAGCAGTGAAATTCAGGGGCAGCAAGAGACCCAGTACTTC
CASSEIQGQQETQYF
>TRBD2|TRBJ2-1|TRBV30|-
TGTGCCTGGAGACCCTTCCTAGCGGGAGGTATCTATGAGCAGTTCTTC
CAWRPFLAGGIYEQFF
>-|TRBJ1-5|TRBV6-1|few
TGTGCCAGCAGTGAAGGGTTGGGACAGCCCCAGCATTTT
CASSEGLGQPQHF
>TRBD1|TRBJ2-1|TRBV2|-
TGTGCCAGCACTTGGGACAGGAGCAACAATGAGCAGTTCTTC
CASTWDRSNNEQFF
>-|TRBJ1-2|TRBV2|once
TGTGCCAGCAGTGATCCCACTCAGGGGCTTAGGACCTTC
CASSDPTQGLRTF
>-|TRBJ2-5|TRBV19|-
TGTGCCAGTAGTATACAGGCCGGTGTCCAAGAGACCCAGTACTTC
CASSIQAGVQETQYF
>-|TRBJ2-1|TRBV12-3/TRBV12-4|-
TGTGCCAGCAGTGACTACCTTTACAATGAGCAGTTCTTC
CASSDYLYNEQFF
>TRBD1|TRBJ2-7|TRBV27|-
TGTGCCAGCAGTTCGGGACAGGGGGTCTACGAGCAGTACTTC
CASSSGQGVYEQYF
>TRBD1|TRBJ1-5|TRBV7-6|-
TGTGCCAGCAGCTCTCGCCCCTCGACAGGGGGTGGCAATCAGCCCCAGCATTTT
CASSSRPSTGGGNQPQHF
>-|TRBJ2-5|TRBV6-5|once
TGTGCCAGCAGTTCCCGTGGGACCCAGTACTTC
CASSSRGTQYF
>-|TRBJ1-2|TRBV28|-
TGTGTTTCCCGCACCACCAGGGGTAACTATGGCTACACCTTC
CVSRTTRGNYGYTF
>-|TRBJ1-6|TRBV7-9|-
TGTGCCAGCAGCTTACGGGACCCTCCAAATTCACCCCTCCACTTT
CASSLRDPPNSPLHF
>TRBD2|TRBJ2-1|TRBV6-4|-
TGTGCCAGCAGGGGACGGACTAGCGGAAGCTCCTACAATGAGCAGTTCTTC
CASRGRTSGSSYNEQFF
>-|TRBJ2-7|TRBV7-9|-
TGTGCCAGCAGCTTAGGGACCACCTACGAGCAGTACTTC
CASSLGTTYEQYF
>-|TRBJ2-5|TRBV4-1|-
TGCGCCAGCAGCCAAGATAAGAGTTTTTTGAAAGAGACCCAGTACTTC
CASSQDKSFLKETQYF
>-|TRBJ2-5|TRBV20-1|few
TGCAGTGCTAGTTGGTTTACCCAAGAGACCCAGTACTTC
CSASWFTQETQYF
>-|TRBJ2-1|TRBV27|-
TGTGCCAGCAGTTTAAGCTCCTACAATGAGCAGTTCTTC
CASSLSSYNEQFF
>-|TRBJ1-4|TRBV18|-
TGTGCCAGCTCACCGACACTGGAAAAACTGTTTTTT
CASSPTLEKLFF
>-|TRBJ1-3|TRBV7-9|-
TGTGCCAGCAGCTCCGGGATCTCTGGAAACACCATATATTTT
CASSSGISGNTIYF
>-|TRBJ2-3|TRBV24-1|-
TGTGCCACCAGTTTCGGCACATCTAGCACAGATACGCAGTATTTT
CATSFGTSSTDTQYF